The T cell receptor (beta chain) under discussion was sequenced for a study of T cells in Graves' hyperthyroidism and ophthalmopathy. This clonotype was counted between two and nine times. Trimming took 4 bases from V and 0 from J; bases not matched to a gene: 5. CDR1 is SEHNR and CDR2 is FQNEAQ in the germline V gene (reference sequence). This CDR3 has 15 residues. Amplification yielded TCR beta CDR3 regions, with RNA transcripts as the source. Initially, a first-round RT-PCR of the TCR CDR3 employed the HTBI primer set. TCRdb reprocessed the multiplex PCR reads via MiXCR and lists one record per CDR3 protein. The sample lists under 350,000 distinct CDR3 sequences; roughly an eighth were seen once.

The chain links TRBV7-9 to TRBJ1-1; 7 bases are a match to TRBD1. The receptor was isolated from a woman in her forties with Graves' ophthalmopathy. The sample taken for sequencing was blood. CDR3 sequence (DNA): TGTGCCAGCAGCTCTACAGGGGCCCTGAACACTGAAGCTTTCTTT. Protein: CASSSTGALNTEAFF.